The TCR beta chain described here comes from a study of regulatory T cells in long-lasting Graves disease. As for this clonotype: Germline and junction disagree at one end, which may indicate a read error.

Time point given: persistent/refractory GD, antithyroid drugs over 5 years with positive TRAb. Following extraction of RNA from PBMCs, that RNA was used to make the TCR library. Building the TCR beta libraries relied on iRepertoire HTBI primers, and CDR3 regions underwent Arm-PCR. TCRdb called the multiplex PCR reads again in MiXCR, with one record for every CDR3 protein. The sample has about 470,000 distinct CDR3 sequences; about 22% are singletons. There are 13 residues in the CDR3. CDR1 and CDR2 (germline): SGHTA, FQGNSA. The sample consisted of peripheral blood mononuclear cells (PBMCs), taken when the disease was refractory, from a patient treated with antithyroid drugs. This sequence was found in a female donor with Graves disease. The J gene is TRBJ1-5, the V gene TRBV7-2, with D unclear. In DNA form, the CDR3 reads TGTGCCAGCAGCTTAGAGCTTACTCAGCCCCGGCATTTT. Translation gives CASSLELTQPRHF.